This T cell receptor (beta chain) was found in a study of radiotherapy plus CTLA-4 blockade in lung cancer. Findings and limits, study-wide: Blood TCR clones of tumor origin expanded after radiotherapy plus ipilimumab.

Details on this clone: Its target is unknown.

This CDR3 is built from 15 residues. Germline values: CDR1 SGHAT, CDR2 FQNNGV. Unmatched junction bases numbered 3, after V lost 3 bases and J lost 2 bases. Libraries were prepared by immunoSEQ multiplex PCR; TCRdb keeps only in-frame clonotypes and omits some of them. The data show some 41,000 clones, with roughly 67% seen just once and about 23% held by the top ten. The rearrangement joins TRBV11-2 to TRBJ2-1; the match to TRBD2 covers 8 bases. This sequence originates from a human donor with non-small cell lung cancer who had a partial response to radiotherapy plus ipilimumab. The sample in question was peripheral blood, obtained from a patient treated with radiotherapy plus ipilimumab. The chain's CDR3 is CASSFSGSPYNEQFF. The DNA of the CDR3 is TGTGCCAGCAGCTTCAGCGGGAGTCCCTACAATGAGCAGTTCTTC.